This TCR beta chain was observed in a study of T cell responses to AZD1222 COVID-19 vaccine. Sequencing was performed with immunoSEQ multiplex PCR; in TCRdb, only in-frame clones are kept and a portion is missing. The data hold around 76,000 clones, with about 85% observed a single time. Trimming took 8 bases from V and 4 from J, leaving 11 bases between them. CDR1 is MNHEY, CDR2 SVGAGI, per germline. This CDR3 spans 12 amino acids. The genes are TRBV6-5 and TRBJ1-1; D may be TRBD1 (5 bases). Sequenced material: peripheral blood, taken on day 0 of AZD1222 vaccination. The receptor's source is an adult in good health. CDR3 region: CASGSGFTEAFF. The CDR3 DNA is TGTGCCAGCGGCTCAGGGTTCACTGAAGCTTTCTTT.